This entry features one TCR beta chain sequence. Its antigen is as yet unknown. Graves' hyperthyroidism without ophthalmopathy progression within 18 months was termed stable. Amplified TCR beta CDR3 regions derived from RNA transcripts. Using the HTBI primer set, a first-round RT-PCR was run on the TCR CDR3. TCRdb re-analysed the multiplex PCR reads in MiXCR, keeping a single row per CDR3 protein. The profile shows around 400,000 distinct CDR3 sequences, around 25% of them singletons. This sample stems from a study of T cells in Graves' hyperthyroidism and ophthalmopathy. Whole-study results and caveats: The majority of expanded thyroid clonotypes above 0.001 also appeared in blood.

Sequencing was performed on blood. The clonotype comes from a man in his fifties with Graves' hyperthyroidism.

CDR3 region: CASSSLGLAGYNEQFF. The DNA for the CDR3 is TGTGCCAGCAGCTCATTAGGACTAGCGGGGTACAATGAGCAGTTCTTC. The rearrangement uses TRBV7-3 and TRBJ2-1; 12 nucleotides line up with TRBD2. Trimming took 4 bases from V and 4 from J; bases not matched to a gene: 5. Germline-derived CDR1 and CDR2 are SGHTA and FQGTGA. The CDR3 has 16 residues.